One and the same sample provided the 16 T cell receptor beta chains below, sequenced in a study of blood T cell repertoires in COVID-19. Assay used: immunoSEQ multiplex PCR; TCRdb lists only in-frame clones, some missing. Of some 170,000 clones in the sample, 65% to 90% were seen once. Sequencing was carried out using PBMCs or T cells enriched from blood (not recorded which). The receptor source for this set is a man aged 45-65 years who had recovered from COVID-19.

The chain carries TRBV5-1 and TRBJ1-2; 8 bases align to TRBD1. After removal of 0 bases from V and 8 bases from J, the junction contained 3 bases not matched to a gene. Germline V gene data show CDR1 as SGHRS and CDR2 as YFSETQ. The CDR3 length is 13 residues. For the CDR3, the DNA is TGCGCCAGCAGCTTGGCAGACAGGGGAGGCTACACCTTC. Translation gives CASSLADRGGYTF.

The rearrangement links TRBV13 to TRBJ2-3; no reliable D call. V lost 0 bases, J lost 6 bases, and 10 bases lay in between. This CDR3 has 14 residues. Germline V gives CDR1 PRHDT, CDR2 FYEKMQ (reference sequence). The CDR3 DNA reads TGTGCCAGCAGCTTAGGCTCTATCCGGGATACGCAGTATTTT. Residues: CASSLGSIRDTQYF.

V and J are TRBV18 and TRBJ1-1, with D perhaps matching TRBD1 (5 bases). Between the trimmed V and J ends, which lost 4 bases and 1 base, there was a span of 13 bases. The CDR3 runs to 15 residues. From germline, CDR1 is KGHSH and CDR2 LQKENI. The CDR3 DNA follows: TGTGCCAGCTCACTTAATTCCCAGGGGAACACTGAAGCTTTCTTT. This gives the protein CASSLNSQGNTEAFF.

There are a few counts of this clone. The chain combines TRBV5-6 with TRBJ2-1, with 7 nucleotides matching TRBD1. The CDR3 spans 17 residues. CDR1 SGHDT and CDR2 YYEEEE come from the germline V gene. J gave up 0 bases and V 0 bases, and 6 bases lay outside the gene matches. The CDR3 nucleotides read TGTGCCAGCAGCTTGGATGAGGCAGGGGGCTCCTACAATGAGCAGTTCTTC. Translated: CASSLDEAGGSYNEQFF.

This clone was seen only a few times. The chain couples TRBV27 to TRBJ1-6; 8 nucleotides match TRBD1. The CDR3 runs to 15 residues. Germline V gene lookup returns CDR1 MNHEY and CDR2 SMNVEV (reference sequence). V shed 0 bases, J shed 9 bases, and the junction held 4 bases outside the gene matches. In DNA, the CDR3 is TGTGCCAGCAGTTTATCGCAGGGGGCAAGTTCACCCCTCCACTTT. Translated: CASSLSQGASSPLHF.

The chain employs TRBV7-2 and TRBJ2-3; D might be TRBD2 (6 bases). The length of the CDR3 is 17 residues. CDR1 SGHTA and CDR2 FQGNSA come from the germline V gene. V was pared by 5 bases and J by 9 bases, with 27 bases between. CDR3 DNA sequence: TGTGCCAGCAGCACAGGCCTCGGGGCGGGCGGGGCCAGGACGCAGTATTTT. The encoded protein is CASSTGLGAGGARTQYF.

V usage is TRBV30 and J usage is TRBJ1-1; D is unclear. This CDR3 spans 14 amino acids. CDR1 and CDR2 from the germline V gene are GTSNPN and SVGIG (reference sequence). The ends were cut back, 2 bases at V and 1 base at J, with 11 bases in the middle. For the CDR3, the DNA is TGTGCCTGGAGTCCACTTGGAGGGAACACTGAAGCTTTCTTT. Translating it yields CAWSPLGGNTEAFF. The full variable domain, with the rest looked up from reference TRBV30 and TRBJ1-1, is SQTIHQWPATLVQPVGSPLSLECTVEGTSNPNLYWYRQAAGRGLQLLFYSVGIGQISSEVPQNLSASRPQDRQFILSSKKLLLSDSGFYLCAWSPLGGNTEAFFGQGTRLTVV.

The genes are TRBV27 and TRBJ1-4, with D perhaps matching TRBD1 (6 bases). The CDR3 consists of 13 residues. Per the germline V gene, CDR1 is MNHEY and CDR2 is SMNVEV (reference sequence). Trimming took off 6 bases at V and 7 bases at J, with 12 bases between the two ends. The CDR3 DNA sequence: TGTGCCAGCAGGATGCAGGGGACTGAAAAACTGTTTTTT. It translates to CASRMQGTEKLFF. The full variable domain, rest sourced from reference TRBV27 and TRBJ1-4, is EAQVTQNPRYLITVTGKKLTVTCSQNMNHEYMSWYRQDPGLGLRQIYYSMNVEVTDKGDVPEGYKVSRKEKRNFPLILESPSPNQTSLYFCASRMQGTEKLFFGSGTQLSVL.

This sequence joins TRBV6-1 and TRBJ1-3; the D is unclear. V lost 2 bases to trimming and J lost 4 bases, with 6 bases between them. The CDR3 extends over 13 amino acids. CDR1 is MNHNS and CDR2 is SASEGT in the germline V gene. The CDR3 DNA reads TGTGCCAGCAGTGAATCCCGGGGAAACACCATATATTTT. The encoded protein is CASSESRGNTIYF.

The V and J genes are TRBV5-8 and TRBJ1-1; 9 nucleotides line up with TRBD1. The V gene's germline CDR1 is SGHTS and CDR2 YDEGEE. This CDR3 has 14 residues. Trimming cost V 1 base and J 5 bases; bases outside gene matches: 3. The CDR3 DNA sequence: TGTGCCAGCAGCTTGACAGGGGGCTGGACTGAAGCTTTCTTT. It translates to CASSLTGGWTEAFF.

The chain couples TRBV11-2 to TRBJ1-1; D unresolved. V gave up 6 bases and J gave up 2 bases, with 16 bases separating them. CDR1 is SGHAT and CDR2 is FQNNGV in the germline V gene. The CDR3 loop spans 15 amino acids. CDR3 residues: CASSPGPGSNTEAFF. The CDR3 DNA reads TGTGCCAGCAGTCCCGGGCCGGGGTCAAACACTGAAGCTTTCTTT.

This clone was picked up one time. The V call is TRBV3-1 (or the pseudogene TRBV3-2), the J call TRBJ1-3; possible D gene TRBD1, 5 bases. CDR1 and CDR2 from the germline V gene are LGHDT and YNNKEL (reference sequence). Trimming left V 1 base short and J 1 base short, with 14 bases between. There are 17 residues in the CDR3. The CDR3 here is CASSQVGGTKSGNTIYF. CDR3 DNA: TGTGCCAGCAGCCAAGTCGGGGGTACTAAGTCTGGAAACACCATATATTTT.

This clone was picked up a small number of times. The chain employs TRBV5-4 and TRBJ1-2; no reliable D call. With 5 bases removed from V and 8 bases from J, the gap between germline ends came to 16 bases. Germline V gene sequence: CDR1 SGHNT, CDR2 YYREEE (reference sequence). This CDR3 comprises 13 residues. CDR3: CASSKIPGDGYTF. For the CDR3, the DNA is TGTGCCAGCAGTAAGATCCCCGGAGACGGCTACACCTTC.

CDR3 in DNA: TGTGCCAGTAGTATCCAGACAGGGGGCTTCGGAAACACCATATATTTT. Amino acid sequence: CASSIQTGGFGNTIYF. The gene calls are TRBV19 and TRBJ1-3; 10 nucleotides agree with TRBD1. Germline V gene lookup returns CDR1 LNHDA and CDR2 SQIVND (reference sequence). This CDR3 spans 16 amino acids. Trimming removed 3 bases from V and 4 bases from J; junction bases left unmatched: 6.

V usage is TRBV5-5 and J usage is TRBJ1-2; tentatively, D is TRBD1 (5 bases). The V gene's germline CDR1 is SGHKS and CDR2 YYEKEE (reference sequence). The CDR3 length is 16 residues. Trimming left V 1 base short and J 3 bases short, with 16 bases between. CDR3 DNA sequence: TGTGCCAGCAGCTTGTATGTGCAGGGTGAAGACTATGGCTACACCTTC. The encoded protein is CASSLYVQGEDYGYTF.

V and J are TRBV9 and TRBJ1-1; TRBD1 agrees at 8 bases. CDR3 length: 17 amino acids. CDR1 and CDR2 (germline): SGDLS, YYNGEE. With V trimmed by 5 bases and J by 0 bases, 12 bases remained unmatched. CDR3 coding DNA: TGTGCCAGCAGTTTCCCCACGACAGGGGATATGAACACTGAAGCTTTCTTT. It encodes CASSFPTTGDMNTEAFF.